The clone carrying this TCR beta chain has at least ten counts. What it binds is not known. CDR1 and CDR2 (germline): SGHRS, YFSETQ. V was clipped by 4 bases and J by 4 bases; unmatched bases: 4. CDR3 size: 15 residues. The sample is drawn from a study of identical twins. Broader study findings: Beta clonotypes that were abundant in cord blood contained fewer insertions, a pattern absent from memory repertoires. The study drew conclusions from cross-sectional statistical analysis, not from following the same donors.

In TCRdb, the 5' RACE reads were re-called with MiXCR into one record per CDR3 protein. The sample consists of 750,000 to 950,000 distinct CDR3 sequences, 9% to 15% of them appearing once. Healthy Caucasians made up all donors. The data also belong to a second study, concerning yellow fever vaccine responses in identical twins.

This clonotype was obtained from a woman aged 18-35 years in good health. The chain couples TRBV5-1 to TRBJ2-1, with 11 bases aligning to TRBD1. Sequencing used PBMCs. This CDR3 is CASSAGQGAYNEQFF. CDR3 bases: TGCGCCAGCAGCGCCGGACAGGGGGCATACAATGAGCAGTTCTTC.